This entry features one T cell receptor beta chain sequence. In its sample, this clonotype was seen many times. The antigen it binds to is not known. No base quality information exists; no much larger clone differs at one position. Synovial fluid samples were matched to blood samples from the same ankylosing spondylitis patients. CDR1 and CDR2, looked up from the germline V gene, are SGHTA and FQGNSA. The CDR3 goes from the cysteine to the phenylalanine over 14 residues. Only the CDR3 DNA is retained, 42 bases long and in frame from the first base. The junction carries 9 bases between V and J, which are trimmed by 0 bases and 7 bases respectively. The record originates from a study of CD8 T cells in ankylosing spondylitis (dated by TCRdb to 2016 to 2017). Regarding the research as a whole: To find TCR variants linked to disease, the study profiled T cell receptor beta repertoires in ankylosing spondylitis patients and healthy donors. In total, the full study cohort was made up of roughly 100 healthy donors and some 26 ankylosing spondylitis patients. Samples of peripheral blood were taken, and for ankylosing spondylitis patients, synovial fluid was collected as well.

Sequenced using an Illumina HiSeq 2500. TCR beta libraries were prepared by quantitative 5'-RACE with molecular barcodes. As for the authors' bioinformatics: Disease-linked TCR variants were identified with a new computational method built on a probabilistic model of VDJ rearrangement. The raw public data were reprocessed by TCRdb itself: fastp quality trimming at Q25, MiXCR clonotype calling, in-frame beta chains only. Rows with a matching CDR3 protein are joined into one entry that keeps the most common DNA and genes. The V and J calls were determined by TCRdb, not by the authors. In this sample the table shows some 140,000 distinct CDR3 sequences, roughly 8% of which occur a single time. The biggest ten clones account for 7.3% of the sample. Findings and caveats that apply to the study as a whole: The disease-linked clones had a CD8+ phenotype and were found at relatively low frequencies in peripheral blood. Some TCR beta motif variants had previously been reported in synovial fluid and blood of reactive arthritis patients, which suggested common disease-initiation mechanisms. According to the report, matched synovial fluid samples from ankylosing spondylitis patients were significantly enriched for the disease-linked clones. Blood from ankylosing spondylitis patients appeared to be characterized by a TCR beta motif made up of several highly homologous amino acid variants.

Sample: synovial fluid, either unsorted or a sorted T cell fraction (not recorded which). The receptor was derived from a male donor with ankylosing spondylitis. The sequence joins TRBV7-2 to TRBJ1-4, with TRBD1 tentatively as D gene (5 bases match). The nucleotide sequence is given as TGTGCCAGCAGCTTAGCAGGGACGGGTGAAAAACTGTTTTTT. The encoded protein is CASSLAGTGEKLFF. With the rest looked up from the reference TRBV7-2 and TRBJ1-4 genes rather than sequenced, the full variable domain is GAGVSQSPSNKVTEKGKDVELRCDPISGHTALYWYRQSLGQGLEFLIYFQGNSAPDKSGLPSDRFSAERTGGSVSTLTIQRTQQEDSAVYLCASSLAGTGEKLFFGSGTQLSVL.